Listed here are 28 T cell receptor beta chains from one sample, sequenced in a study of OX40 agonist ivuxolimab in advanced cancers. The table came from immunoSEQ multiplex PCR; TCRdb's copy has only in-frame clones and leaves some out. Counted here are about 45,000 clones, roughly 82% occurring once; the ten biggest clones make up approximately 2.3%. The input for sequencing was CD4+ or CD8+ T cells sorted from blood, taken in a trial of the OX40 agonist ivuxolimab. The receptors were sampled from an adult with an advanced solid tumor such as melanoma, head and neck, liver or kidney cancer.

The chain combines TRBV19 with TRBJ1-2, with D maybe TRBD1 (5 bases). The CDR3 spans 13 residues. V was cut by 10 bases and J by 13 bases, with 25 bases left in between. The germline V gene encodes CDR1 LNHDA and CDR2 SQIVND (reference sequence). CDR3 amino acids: CATKDRGLRYLTF. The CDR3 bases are TGTGCCACGAAAGACCGGGGCCTACGATATCTCACCTTC. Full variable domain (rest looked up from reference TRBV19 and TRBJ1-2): DGGITQSPKYLFRKEGQNVTLSCEQNLNHDAMYWYRQDPGQGLRLIYYSQIVNDFQKGDIAEGYSVSREKKESFPLTVTSAQKNPTAFYLCATKDRGLRYLTFGSGTRLTVV.

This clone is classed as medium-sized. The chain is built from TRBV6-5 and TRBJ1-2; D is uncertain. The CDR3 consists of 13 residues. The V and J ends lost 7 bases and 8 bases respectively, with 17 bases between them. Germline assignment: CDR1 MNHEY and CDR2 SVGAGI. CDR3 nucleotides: TGTGCCAGCAACACCGGCCAGGTCGGAGGCTACACCTTC. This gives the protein CASNTGQVGGYTF.

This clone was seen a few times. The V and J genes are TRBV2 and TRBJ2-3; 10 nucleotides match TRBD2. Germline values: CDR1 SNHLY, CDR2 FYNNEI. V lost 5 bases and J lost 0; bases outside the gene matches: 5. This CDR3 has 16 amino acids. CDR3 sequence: CASSFQRGGSTDTQYF. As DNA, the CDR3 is TGTGCCAGCAGTTTTCAGCGGGGGGGGAGCACAGATACGCAGTATTTT.

The CDR3 loop is CASSEWVNTEAFF. CDR3 nucleotide sequence: TGTGCCAGCAGTGAGTGGGTGAACACTGAAGCTTTCTTT. J is TRBJ1-1 and V is TRBV2; D not certain. The length of the CDR3 is 13 residues. Germline values: CDR1 SNHLY, CDR2 FYNNEI. Trimming stripped 3 bases from V and 0 bases from J, with 5 bases between.

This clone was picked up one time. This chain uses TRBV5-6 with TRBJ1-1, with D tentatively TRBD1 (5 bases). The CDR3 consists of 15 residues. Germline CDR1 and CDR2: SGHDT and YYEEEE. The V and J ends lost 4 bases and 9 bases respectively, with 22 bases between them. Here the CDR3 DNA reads TGTGCCAGCAGCAGGAGACAGACCGTACTGACTCAAGCTTTCTTT. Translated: CASSRRQTVLTQAFF.

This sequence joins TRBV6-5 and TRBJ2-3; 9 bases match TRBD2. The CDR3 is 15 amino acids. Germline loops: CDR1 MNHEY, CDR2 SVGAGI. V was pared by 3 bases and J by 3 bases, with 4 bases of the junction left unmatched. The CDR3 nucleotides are TGTGCCAGCAGTTATTTGACTAGCGGAACAGATACGCAGTATTTT. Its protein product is CASSYLTSGTDTQYF.

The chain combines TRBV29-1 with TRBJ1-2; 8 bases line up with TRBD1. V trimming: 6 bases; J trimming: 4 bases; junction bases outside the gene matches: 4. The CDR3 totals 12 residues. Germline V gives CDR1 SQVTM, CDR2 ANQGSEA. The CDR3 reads CSVGTGFYGYTF. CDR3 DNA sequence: TGCAGCGTCGGGACAGGCTTCTATGGCTACACCTTC.

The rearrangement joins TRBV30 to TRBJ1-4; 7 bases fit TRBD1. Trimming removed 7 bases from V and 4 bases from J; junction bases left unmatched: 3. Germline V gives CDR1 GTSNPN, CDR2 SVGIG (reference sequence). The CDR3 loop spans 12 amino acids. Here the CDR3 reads CASQGVNEKLFF. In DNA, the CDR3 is TGTGCCTCGCAGGGGGTTAATGAAAAACTGTTTTTT.

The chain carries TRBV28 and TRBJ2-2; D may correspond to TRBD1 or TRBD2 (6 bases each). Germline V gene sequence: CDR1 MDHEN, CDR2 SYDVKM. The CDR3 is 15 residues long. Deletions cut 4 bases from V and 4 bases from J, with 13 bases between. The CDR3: CASSSRDTPTGELFF. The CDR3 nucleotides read TGTGCCAGCAGTTCGCGGGACACCCCCACCGGGGAGCTGTTTTTT.

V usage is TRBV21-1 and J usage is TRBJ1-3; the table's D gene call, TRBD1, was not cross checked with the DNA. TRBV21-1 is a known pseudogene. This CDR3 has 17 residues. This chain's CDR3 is CASSKGRTIHSGNTIYF. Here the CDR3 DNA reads TGTGCCAGCAGCAAAGGTAGGACAATCCACTCTGGAAACACCATATATTTT.

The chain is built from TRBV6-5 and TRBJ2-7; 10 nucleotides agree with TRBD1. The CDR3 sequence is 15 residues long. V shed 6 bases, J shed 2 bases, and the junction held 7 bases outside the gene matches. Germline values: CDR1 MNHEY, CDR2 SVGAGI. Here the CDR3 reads CASRRQGAQPYEQYF. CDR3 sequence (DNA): TGTGCCAGCAGGAGACAGGGGGCGCAGCCCTACGAGCAGTACTTC.

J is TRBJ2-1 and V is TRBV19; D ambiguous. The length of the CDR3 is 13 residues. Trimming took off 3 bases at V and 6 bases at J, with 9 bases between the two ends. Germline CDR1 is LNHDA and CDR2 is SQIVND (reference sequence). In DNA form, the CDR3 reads TGTGCCAGTAGTATTAGGGCCCCCAATGAGCAGTTCTTC. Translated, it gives CASSIRAPNEQFF.

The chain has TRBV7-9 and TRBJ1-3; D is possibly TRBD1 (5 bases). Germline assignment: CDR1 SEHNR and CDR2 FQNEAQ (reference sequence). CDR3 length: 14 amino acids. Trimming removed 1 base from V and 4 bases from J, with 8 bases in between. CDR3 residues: CASSLEAGGNTIYF. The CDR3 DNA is TGTGCCAGCAGCTTAGAAGCAGGGGGAAACACCATATATTTT. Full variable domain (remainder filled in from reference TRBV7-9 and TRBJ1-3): DTGVSQNPRHKITKRGQNVTFRCDPISEHNRLYWYRQTLGQGPEFLTYFQNEAQLEKSRLLSDRFSAERPKGSFSTLEIQRTEQGDSAMYLCASSLEAGGNTIYFGEGSWLTVV.

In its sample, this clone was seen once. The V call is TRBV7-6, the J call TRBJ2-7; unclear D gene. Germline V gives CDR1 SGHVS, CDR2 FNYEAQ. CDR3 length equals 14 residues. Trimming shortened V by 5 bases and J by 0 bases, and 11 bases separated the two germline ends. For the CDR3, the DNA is TGTGCCAGCAGCACCTTTTCGGGCTCCTACGAGCAGTACTTC. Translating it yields CASSTFSGSYEQYF.

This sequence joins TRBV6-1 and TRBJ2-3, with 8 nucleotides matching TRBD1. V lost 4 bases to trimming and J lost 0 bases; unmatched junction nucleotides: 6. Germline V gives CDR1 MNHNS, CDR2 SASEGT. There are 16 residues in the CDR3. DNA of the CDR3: TGTGCCAGCAGTGGTGGACAGGGCTATAGCACAGATACGCAGTATTTT. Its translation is CASSGGQGYSTDTQYF.

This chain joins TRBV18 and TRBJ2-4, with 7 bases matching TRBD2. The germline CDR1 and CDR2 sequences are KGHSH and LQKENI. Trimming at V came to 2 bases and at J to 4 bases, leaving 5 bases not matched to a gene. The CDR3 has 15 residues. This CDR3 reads CASSPWERGKNIQYF. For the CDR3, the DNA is TGTGCCAGCTCACCATGGGAGCGGGGTAAAAACATTCAGTACTTC.

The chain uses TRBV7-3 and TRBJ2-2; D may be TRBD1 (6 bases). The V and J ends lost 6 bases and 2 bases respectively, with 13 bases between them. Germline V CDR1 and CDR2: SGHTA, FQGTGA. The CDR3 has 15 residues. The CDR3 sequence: CASSAQQGNTGELFF. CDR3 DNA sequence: TGTGCCAGCAGTGCCCAACAGGGTAACACCGGGGAGCTGTTTTTT.

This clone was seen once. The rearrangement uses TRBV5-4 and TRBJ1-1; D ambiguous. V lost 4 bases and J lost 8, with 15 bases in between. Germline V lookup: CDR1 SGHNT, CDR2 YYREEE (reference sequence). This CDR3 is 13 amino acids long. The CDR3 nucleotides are TGTGCCAGCAGCGCACCGGGATACTTGGAAGCTTTCTTT. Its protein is CASSAPGYLEAFF.

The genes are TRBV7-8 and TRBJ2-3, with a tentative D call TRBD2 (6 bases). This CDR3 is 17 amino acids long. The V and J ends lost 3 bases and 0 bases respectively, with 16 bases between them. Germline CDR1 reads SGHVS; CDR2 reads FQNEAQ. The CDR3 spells CASSFDVGSSSTDTQYF. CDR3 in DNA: TGTGCCAGCAGCTTTGATGTCGGGAGCTCTAGCACAGATACGCAGTATTTT.

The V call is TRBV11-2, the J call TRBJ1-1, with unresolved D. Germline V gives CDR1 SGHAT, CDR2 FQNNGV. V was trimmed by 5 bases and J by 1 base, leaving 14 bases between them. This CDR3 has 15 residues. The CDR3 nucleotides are TGTGCCAGCAGCCTTCAAAGGACGGCGAACACTGAAGCTTTCTTT. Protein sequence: CASSLQRTANTEAFF.

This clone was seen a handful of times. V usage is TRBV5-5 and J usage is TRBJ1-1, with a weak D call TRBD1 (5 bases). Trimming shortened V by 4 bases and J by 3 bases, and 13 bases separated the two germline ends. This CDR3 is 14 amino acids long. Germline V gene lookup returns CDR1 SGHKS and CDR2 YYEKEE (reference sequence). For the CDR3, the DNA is TGTGCCAGCAGCCCACCGGGACGGGACACTGAAGCTTTCTTT. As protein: CASSPPGRDTEAFF.

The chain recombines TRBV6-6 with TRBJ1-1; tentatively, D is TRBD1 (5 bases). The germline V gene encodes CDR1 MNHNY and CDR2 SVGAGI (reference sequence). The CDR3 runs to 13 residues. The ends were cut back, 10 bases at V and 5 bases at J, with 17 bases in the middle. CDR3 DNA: TGTGCCATTACTGGGACCGAGGGGACTGAAGCTTTCTTT. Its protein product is CAITGTEGTEAFF.

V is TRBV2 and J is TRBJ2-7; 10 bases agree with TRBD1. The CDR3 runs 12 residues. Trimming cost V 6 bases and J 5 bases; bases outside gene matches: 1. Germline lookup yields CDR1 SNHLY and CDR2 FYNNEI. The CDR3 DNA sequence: TGTGCCAGCAGGGGACAGGGGAACGAGCAGTACTTC. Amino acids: CASRGQGNEQYF.

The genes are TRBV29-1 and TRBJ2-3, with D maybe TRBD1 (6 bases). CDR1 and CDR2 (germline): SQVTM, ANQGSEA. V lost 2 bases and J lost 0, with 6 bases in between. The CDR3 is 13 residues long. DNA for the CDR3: TGCAGCGTTGAAAGGGGGAGCACAGATACGCAGTATTTT. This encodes CSVERGSTDTQYF.

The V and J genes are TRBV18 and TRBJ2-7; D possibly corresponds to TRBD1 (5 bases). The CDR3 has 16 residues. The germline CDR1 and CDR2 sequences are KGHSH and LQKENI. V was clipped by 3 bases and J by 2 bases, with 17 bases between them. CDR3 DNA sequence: TGTGCCAGCTCACCCGTACTCGTTGCAGGGACCTACGAGCAGTACTTC. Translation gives CASSPVLVAGTYEQYF. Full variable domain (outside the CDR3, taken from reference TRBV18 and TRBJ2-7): NAGVMQNPRHLVRRRGQEARLRCSPMKGHSHVYWYRQLPEEGLKFMVYLQKENIIDESGMPKERFSAEFPKEGPSILRIQQVVRGDSAAYFCASSPVLVAGTYEQYFGPGTRLTVT.

The CDR3 here is CAWSVRGKGDGQPQHF. The CDR3 DNA reads as TGTGCCTGGAGTGTACGGGGCAAAGGTGACGGTCAGCCCCAGCATTTT. The chain recombines TRBV30 with TRBJ1-5; TRBD1 is a possible D gene (5 bases). Trimming pared 0 bases from V and 6 bases from J, leaving 18 bases between. Germline V gene sequence: CDR1 GTSNPN, CDR2 SVGIG (reference sequence). CDR3 length: 16 residues.

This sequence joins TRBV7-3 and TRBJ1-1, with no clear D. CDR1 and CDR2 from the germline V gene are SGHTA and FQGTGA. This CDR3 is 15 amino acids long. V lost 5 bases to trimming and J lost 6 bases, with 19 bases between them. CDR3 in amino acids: CASSPSGGFRAEAFF. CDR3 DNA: TGTGCCAGCAGCCCCTCGGGAGGGTTCCGGGCTGAAGCTTTCTTT.

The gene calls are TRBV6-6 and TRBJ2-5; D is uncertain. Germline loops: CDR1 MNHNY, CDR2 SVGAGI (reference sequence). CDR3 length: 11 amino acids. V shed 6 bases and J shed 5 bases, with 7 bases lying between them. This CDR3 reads CASRTVETQYF. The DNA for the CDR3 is TGTGCCAGCAGGACCGTTGAGACCCAGTACTTC.